What follows describes a single TCR beta chain. CDR3 length: 15 residues. Trimming pared 0 bases from V and 3 bases from J, leaving 10 bases between. Germline-derived CDR1 and CDR2 are MNHNY and SVGAGI (reference sequence). Libraries were prepared by immunoSEQ multiplex PCR; TCRdb keeps only in-frame clonotypes and omits some of them. The sample gives 75,000 to 95,000 clones, 80% to 95% of which show up once; 0.2% to 0.3% is in the top ten. This specimen comes from a study of technical replicates of blood from a few donors. The chain recombines TRBV6-6 with TRBJ2-3; TRBD2 is a possible D gene (6 bases). This sequence was found in a human donor in good health. Sequenced sample: T cells isolated from PBMCs. The CDR3: CASSYSSLATDTQYF. The DNA for the CDR3 is TGTGCCAGCAGTTACTCGAGTCTAGCGACAGATACGCAGTATTTT.